This T cell receptor beta chain was recovered during a study of CD8 T cells in Susac syndrome. This CDR3 region has 22 residues. CDR1 LNHNV and CDR2 YYDKDF come from the germline V gene (reference sequence). Losses at the gene ends were 0 bases for V and 2 bases for J; bases not matched to a gene: 21. Through negative isolation, CD4+ and CD8+ T cells were obtained, while TEMRA cells were enriched using FACS. Reverse transcription of roughly 0.5 to 1 ug RNA was carried out with random hexamers. Amplification of the TCR beta CDR3 was carried out by immunoSEQ multiplex PCR, which spanned a total of 54 Vbeta and 13 Jbeta segments. TCRdb re-derived calls from the immunoSEQ multiplex PCR reads in MiXCR, one entry per CDR3 protein. The data show more than 100,000 distinct CDR3 sequences, with 95% to 96% seen just once and approximately 0.15% held by the top ten.

The sequence was obtained from a human donor with Susac syndrome. The sequencing sample was made of CD4+ T cells from PBMCs. The chain combines TRBV15 with TRBJ2-1, with 8 bases that match TRBD2. CDR3 in amino acids: CATSRDFRKAGDPPGPYNEQFF. The CDR3 DNA reads as TGTGCCACCAGCAGAGATTTTCGGAAAGCGGGAGACCCCCCCGGCCCCTACAATGAGCAGTTCTTC.